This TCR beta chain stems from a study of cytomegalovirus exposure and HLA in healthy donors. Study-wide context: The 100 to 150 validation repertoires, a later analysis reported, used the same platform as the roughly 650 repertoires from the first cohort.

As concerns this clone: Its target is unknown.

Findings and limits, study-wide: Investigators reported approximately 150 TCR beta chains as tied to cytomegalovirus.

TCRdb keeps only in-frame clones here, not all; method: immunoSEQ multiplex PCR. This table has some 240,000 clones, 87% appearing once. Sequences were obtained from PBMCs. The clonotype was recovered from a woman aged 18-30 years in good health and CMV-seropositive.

This chain's CDR3 is CASSVGGGTTFRELFF. The CDR3 bases are TGTGCCAGCAGCGTAGGCGGGGGAACCACCTTCAGGGAGCTGTTTTTT. The V call is TRBV9, the J call TRBJ2-2; TRBD2 matches at 7 bases. Germline V gene sequence: CDR1 SGDLS, CDR2 YYNGEE. The CDR3 extends over 16 amino acids. After removal of 0 bases from V and 9 bases from J, the junction contained 11 bases not matched to a gene.